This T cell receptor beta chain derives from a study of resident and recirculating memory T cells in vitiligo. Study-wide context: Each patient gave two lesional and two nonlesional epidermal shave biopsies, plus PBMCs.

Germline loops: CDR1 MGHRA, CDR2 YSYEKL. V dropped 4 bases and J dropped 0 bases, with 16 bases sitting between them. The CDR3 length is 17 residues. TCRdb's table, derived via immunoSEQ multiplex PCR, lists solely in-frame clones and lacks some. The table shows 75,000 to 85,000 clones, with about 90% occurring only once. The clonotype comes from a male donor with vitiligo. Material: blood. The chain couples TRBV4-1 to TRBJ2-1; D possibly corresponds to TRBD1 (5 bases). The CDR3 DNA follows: TGCGCCAGCAGCCCCTTAGGGGCAAAGAGCTCCTACAATGAGCAGTTCTTC. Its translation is CASSPLGAKSSYNEQFF.